The clone carrying this T cell receptor beta chain showed up many times. The antigen is unknown. This sample was taken from a study of early T cells in non-severe SARS-CoV-2 infection. The wider study: Unsorted whole-blood RNA was sequenced in bulk, leaving chains unpaired. Study-wide results and caveats: VDJdb-based matching was biased toward anti-spike CD8 responses and missed private and CD4 specificities.

cDNA molecules, individually, were tagged with unique molecular identifiers. TCRdb re-derived calls from the 5' RACE reads in MiXCR, one entry per CDR3 protein. Here the sample spans tens of thousands of distinct CDR3 sequences, approximately 9.9% being singletons. Trimming stripped 9 bases from V and 1 base from J, with 12 bases between. Germline assignment: CDR1 SNHLY and CDR2 FYNNEI. This CDR3 has 13 residues. The sample was whole blood. This TCR was sampled from an adult who was a healthcare worker with PCR-confirmed SARS-CoV-2 infection or an uninfected control (not recorded which). The rearrangement joins TRBV2 to TRBJ1-1; D perhaps matches TRBD1 (5 bases). The CDR3 coding sequence is TGTGCCAGTACCGGGACGGCGAACACTGAAGCTTTCTTT. Protein product: CASTGTANTEAFF. Full variable domain (rest looked up from reference TRBV2 and TRBJ1-1): EPEVTQTPSHQVTQMGQEVILRCVPISNHLYFYWYRQILGQKVEFLVSFYNNEISEKSEIFDDQFSVERPDGSNFTLKIRSTKLEDSAMYFCASTGTANTEAFFGQGTRLTVV.